These 16 T cell receptor beta chains were all obtained from the same sample, sequenced in a study of T cell responses to AZD1222 COVID-19 vaccine. Data came from immunoSEQ multiplex PCR; TCRdb stores just in-frame clones and leaves some out. The sample includes roughly 180,000 clones, approximately 94% of them seen just once. The input for sequencing was peripheral blood, taken on day 0 of AZD1222 vaccination. These receptors came from an adult in good health.

The chain is built from TRBV30 and TRBJ1-5; the match to TRBD1 covers 9 bases. The CDR3 runs 18 residues. The germline V gene has CDR1 GTSNPN and CDR2 SVGIG (reference sequence). The V segment lost 2 bases and the J segment 0 bases; nucleotides outside the gene matches: 11. The CDR3 nucleotides are TGTGCCTGGAGTCCCGGGACAGGGATACCTTATAGCAATCAGCCCCAGCATTTT. It translates to CAWSPGTGIPYSNQPQHF.

This clone occurred a few times. The V call is TRBV15, the J call TRBJ1-2, with D possibly matching TRBD1 (6 bases). Trimming pared 1 base from V and 6 bases from J, leaving 15 bases between. The germline gives CDR1 LNHNV, CDR2 YYDKDF (reference sequence). The CDR3 length is 15 residues. CDR3 coding DNA: TGTGCCACCAGCAGAGTCCCCGAGGGGGAAAATGGCTACACCTTC. It codes for CATSRVPEGENGYTF.

The chain couples TRBV19 to TRBJ2-3; 7 bases agree with TRBD2. The J segment lost 7 bases and the V segment lost 6 bases, leaving 22 bases of the junction unmatched. CDR1 and CDR2 (germline): LNHDA, SQIVND (reference sequence). This CDR3 spans 18 amino acids. CDR3 bases: TGTGCCAGTAGCCCCAGAACGCCTAGCGGCCCGGGGGGAAATACGCAGTATTTT. Translation gives CASSPRTPSGPGGNTQYF.

The chain is built from TRBV7-9 and TRBJ1-1, with no clear D. V was trimmed by 5 bases and J by 4 bases, leaving 11 bases between them. The CDR3 has 13 amino acids. The germline gives CDR1 SEHNR, CDR2 FQNEAQ (reference sequence). The CDR3 DNA is TGTGCCAGCAGCCCTGGGTGGGGCACTGAAGCTTTCTTT. Encoded protein: CASSPGWGTEAFF.

V and J are TRBV15 and TRBJ2-1; 14 positions agree with TRBD2. This CDR3 has 19 amino acids. The trim removed 2 bases at V and 8 bases at J, leaving 14 bases unmatched. Germline CDR1 is LNHNV and CDR2 is YYDKDF (reference sequence). CDR3 in amino acids: CATSRSRTSGRYAGDEQFF. CDR3 nucleotide sequence: TGTGCCACCAGCAGATCCCGGACTAGCGGGAGGTATGCTGGGGATGAGCAGTTCTTC.

This chain joins TRBV9 and TRBJ1-6; tentative D call: TRBD1 (5 bases). The CDR3 is made up of 14 amino acids. With 2 bases removed from V and 9 bases from J, the gap between germline ends came to 12 bases. Per germline, CDR1 SGDLS and CDR2 YYNGEE. CDR3 amino acids: CASSVQGVGSPLHF. CDR3 in DNA: TGTGCCAGCAGCGTCCAGGGAGTAGGTTCACCCCTCCACTTT.

V gene TRBV10-2 combines with J gene TRBJ2-1, with TRBD1 matching over 10 bases. Germline lookup yields CDR1 WSHSY and CDR2 SAAADI. Trimming took 9 bases from V and 11 from J; bases not matched to a gene: 10. This CDR3 is built from 13 residues. For the CDR3, the DNA is TGCGCCAGTAGACAGGGGGCGCGAGGGAAGCAGTTCTTC. Translated, it gives CASRQGARGKQFF.

The gene calls are TRBV5-1 and TRBJ1-1, with a possible D match to TRBD1 (6 bases). Germline V gene data show CDR1 as SGHRS and CDR2 as YFSETQ. The CDR3 is made up of 15 amino acids. Trimming took 4 bases from V and 4 from J, leaving 17 bases between them. The CDR3 nucleotides read TGCGCCAGCAGCATACCCAGGGGTGTCGGCACTGAAGCTTTCTTT. The encoded protein is CASSIPRGVGTEAFF.

The chain couples TRBV6-5 to TRBJ1-4; D is possibly TRBD1 (5 bases). The V gene's germline CDR1 is MNHEY and CDR2 SVGAGI. This CDR3 has 12 amino acids. Between the trimmed V and J ends, which lost 8 bases and 8 bases, there was a span of 12 bases. CDR3: CASSQGLEKLFF. The CDR3 nucleotides read TGTGCCAGCTCCCAGGGCCTAGAAAAACTGTTTTTT.

The J gene is TRBJ2-7, the V gene TRBV7-9, with unresolved D. The V gene lost 5 bases and the J gene lost 2 bases, with 7 bases spanning the gap. The CDR3 is 12 residues long. Looked up from germline, CDR1 is SEHNR and CDR2 is FQNEAQ (reference sequence). The CDR3 sequence is CASSGNPYEQYF. CDR3 sequence (DNA): TGTGCCAGCAGCGGCAACCCCTACGAGCAGTACTTC. Full variable domain (remainder filled in from reference TRBV7-9 and TRBJ2-7): DTGVSQNPRHKITKRGQNVTFRCDPISEHNRLYWYRQTLGQGPEFLTYFQNEAQLEKSRLLSDRFSAERPKGSFSTLEIQRTEQGDSAMYLCASSGNPYEQYFGPGTRLTVT.

The chain links TRBV28 to TRBJ2-1; TRBD2 agrees at 9 bases. The junction had 16 bases not matched to a gene; V was cut back by 7 bases and J by 6 bases. The CDR3 is 17 residues long. Germline CDR1 is MDHEN and CDR2 is SYDVKM. The CDR3 here is CASTLAVGGLAVNEQFF. The CDR3 DNA sequence: TGTGCCAGCACACTGGCCGTCGGGGGACTAGCAGTCAATGAGCAGTTCTTC.

The chain combines TRBV7-9 with TRBJ2-3; no firm D call. The CDR3 extends over 16 amino acids. V lost 5 bases and J lost 2, with 17 bases in between. Germline values: CDR1 SEHNR, CDR2 FQNEAQ (reference sequence). In nucleotides, the CDR3 is TGTGCCAGCAGCCCCGACTGGGGAAGTCTCACAGATACGCAGTATTTT. Translation gives CASSPDWGSLTDTQYF. The full variable domain, completed using reference TRBV7-9 and TRBJ2-3, is DTGVSQNPRHKITKRGQNVTFRCDPISEHNRLYWYRQTLGQGPEFLTYFQNEAQLEKSRLLSDRFSAERPKGSFSTLEIQRTEQGDSAMYLCASSPDWGSLTDTQYFGPGTRLTVL.

This sequence joins TRBV6-5 and TRBJ1-1; D remains ambiguous. Trimming left V 6 bases short and J 0 bases short, with 8 bases between. This CDR3 has 13 residues. Germline V lookup: CDR1 MNHEY, CDR2 SVGAGI. The CDR3 sequence is CASRVGMNTEAFF. CDR3 DNA sequence: TGTGCCAGCAGGGTAGGGATGAACACTGAAGCTTTCTTT.

This chain connects TRBV7-9 to TRBJ1-4; D is uncertain. V was pared by 1 base and J by 8 bases, with 8 bases between. CDR1 and CDR2 (germline): SEHNR, FQNEAQ (reference sequence). There are 13 residues in the CDR3. The CDR3 DNA reads TGTGCCAGCAGCTTAGTTCAGGCGGAAAAACTGTTTTTT. This sequence encodes CASSLVQAEKLFF.

The chain carries TRBV18 and TRBJ1-6; no definite D call. CDR1 KGHSH and CDR2 LQKENI come from the germline V gene. Trimming stripped 5 bases from V and 7 bases from J, with 12 bases between. The CDR3 sequence is 14 residues long. For the CDR3, the DNA is TGTGCCAGCTCATCGATAGGGCTGAATTCACCCCTCCACTTT. Its protein product is CASSSIGLNSPLHF. The complete variable domain, with remaining parts taken from reference TRBV18 and TRBJ1-6, reads NAGVMQNPRHLVRRRGQEARLRCSPMKGHSHVYWYRQLPEEGLKFMVYLQKENIIDESGMPKERFSAEFPKEGPSILRIQQVVRGDSAAYFCASSSIGLNSPLHFGNGTRLTVT.

This clone was observed a single time. The chain employs TRBV19 and TRBJ2-5; D is unresolved. Trimming left V 4 bases short and J 6 bases short, with 12 bases between. CDR3 length: 13 residues. In germline, CDR1 is LNHDA, CDR2 SQIVND (reference sequence). The CDR3 coding sequence is TGTGCCAGTAGTACCCATGGGGTTAAGACCCAGTACTTC. Encoded protein: CASSTHGVKTQYF.